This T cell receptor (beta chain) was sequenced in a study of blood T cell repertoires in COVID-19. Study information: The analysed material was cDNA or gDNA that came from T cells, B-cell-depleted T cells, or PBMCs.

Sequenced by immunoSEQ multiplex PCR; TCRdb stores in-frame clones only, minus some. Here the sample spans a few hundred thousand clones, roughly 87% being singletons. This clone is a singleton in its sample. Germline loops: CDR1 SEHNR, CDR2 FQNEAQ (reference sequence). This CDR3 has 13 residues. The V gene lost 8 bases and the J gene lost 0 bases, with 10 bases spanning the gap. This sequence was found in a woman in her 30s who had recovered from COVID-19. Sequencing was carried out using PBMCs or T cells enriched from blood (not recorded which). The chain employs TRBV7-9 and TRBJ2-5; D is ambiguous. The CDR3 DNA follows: TGTGCCAGCGACGACCGGGACCAAGAGACCCAGTACTTC. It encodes CASDDRDQETQYF.